Following are 9 T cell receptor beta chains from one sample sequenced in a study of identical twins. TCRdb re-called the 5' RACE reads with MiXCR, one entry per CDR3 protein. The sample consists of around 1.7 million distinct CDR3 sequences, under 35% of them appearing once. The sample consisted of cord blood. All receptors come from a newborn girl in good health.

A word on this clonotype: At one end, the junction sequence differs from germline, possibly due to a read error. The CDR3: CASSLTGQGNEELFF. The CDR3 coding sequence is TGTGCCAGCAGCTTAACGGGACAGGGGAATGAAGAACTGTTTTTT. The chain is built from TRBV7-9 and TRBJ1-4, with 10 bases matching TRBD1. Germline CDR1 reads SEHNR; CDR2 reads FQNEAQ (reference sequence). The CDR3 is made up of 15 amino acids. Together with reference TRBV7-9 and TRBJ1-4, the CDR3 gives the full variable domain: DTGVSQNPRHKITKRGQNVTFRCDPISEHNRLYWYRQTLGQGPEFLTYFQNEAQLEKSRLLSDRFSAERPKGSFSTLEIQRTEQGDSAMYLCASSLTGQGNEELFFGSGTQLSVL.

The chain is built from TRBV20-1 and TRBJ2-7; possible D gene TRBD1, 5 bases. Trimming took 5 bases from V and 9 from J, leaving 20 bases between them. Germline V gives CDR1 DFQATT, CDR2 SNEGSKA (reference sequence). The CDR3 loop spans 13 amino acids. The CDR3 DNA reads TGCAGTGCTTCCCCTTTCCCCGGACAAGCGCAGTACTTC. Encoded protein: CSASPFPGQAQYF.

The rearrangement joins TRBV15 to TRBJ2-1, with D tentatively TRBD1 (6 bases). The CDR3 spans 12 residues. Germline CDR1 LNHNV, CDR2 YYDKDF (reference sequence). V lost 8 bases and J lost 4, with 9 bases in between. DNA of the CDR3: TGTGCCACCGGAACAGGGTACAATGAGCAGTTCTTC. It yields the protein CATGTGYNEQFF.

Comments on this clonotype: A single base separates this from a much larger clone, so it may be a read error. The chain has TRBV4-2 and TRBJ2-7; D perhaps matches TRBD2 (5 bases). Deletions cut 1 base from V and 6 bases from J, with 13 bases between. CDR3 size: 14 residues. The germline gives CDR1 LGHNA, CDR2 YNFKEQ. CDR3 sequence reads: CASSQGSLATEQYF. In nucleotides, the CDR3 is TGTGCCAGCAGCCAAGGTAGCCTAGCCACCGAGCAGTACTTC.

Comment on this clonotype: A much larger clone is a single base away; this may be a read error. The gene calls are TRBV21-1 and TRBJ2-1; the table's D gene call, TRBD2, was not cross checked with the DNA. TRBV21-1 is recorded as a pseudogene. This CDR3 contains 12 residues. The CDR3 spells CASSKARGTQFF. In DNA, the CDR3 is TGTGCCAGCAGCAAAGCTCGAGGGACCCAGTTCTTC.

This clonotype turned up a few times. The CDR3 DNA sequence: TGTGCCAGCAGCTTAGCGGCGGCGGGAAGCACAGATACGCAGTATTTT. It is translated as CASSLAAAGSTDTQYF. This chain connects TRBV7-2 to TRBJ2-3; the D gene is possibly TRBD2 (6 bases). The V end lost 0 bases, the J end lost 0 bases, and 10 bases lay between the germline ends. Germline-derived CDR1 and CDR2 are SGHTA and FQGNSA. The CDR3 contains 16 residues.

The genes are TRBV7-2 and TRBJ2-2; D call uncertain. This CDR3 spans 14 amino acids. Germline lookup yields CDR1 SGHTA and CDR2 FQGNSA. With 1 base removed from V and 6 bases from J, the gap between germline ends came to 9 bases. The CDR3 region has the DNA TGTGCCAGCAGCTTAGTACAGTACTCCGGGGAGCTGTTTTTT. As protein: CASSLVQYSGELFF.

The J gene is TRBJ1-4, the V gene TRBV20-1; perhaps TRBD1 as D (5 bases). Germline-derived CDR1 and CDR2 are DFQATT and SNEGSKA (reference sequence). The CDR3 has 14 residues. V was shortened by 3 bases and J by 10 bases, with 18 bases between the two germline ends. In nucleotides, the CDR3 is TGCAGTGCTAGCGAGCGGGAGAGGGGTGGAAAACTGTTTTTT. Protein sequence: CSASERERGGKLFF.

The chain uses TRBV28 and TRBJ2-5; 7 bases fit TRBD1. This CDR3 spans 13 amino acids. After removal of 3 bases from V and 4 bases from J, the junction contained 2 bases not matched to a gene. Germline assignment: CDR1 MDHEN and CDR2 SYDVKM. The CDR3 loop reads CASSFQGVETQYF. CDR3 bases: TGTGCCAGCAGTTTCCAGGGGGTAGAGACCCAGTACTTC.